This T cell receptor beta chain originates from a study of blood T cell repertoires in COVID-19. There are 14 residues in the CDR3. Trimming at V came to 4 bases and at J to 5 bases, leaving 6 bases not matched to a gene. Per the germline V gene, CDR1 is ENHRY and CDR2 is SYGVKD. The authors' processing: Using reference gene primer amplification, nucleated cell counts were estimated. The data were produced by immunoSEQ multiplex PCR, yet TCRdb's version contains in-frame clones alone and is incomplete. That table furnishes V, J and clone size, whereas the DNA furnished D and trimming. The table records some 120,000 clones, about 87% of them present only once.

The chain recombines TRBV10-3 with TRBJ1-1; 8 bases fit TRBD1. Source material: peripheral blood. This sequence was found in a woman aged 55-70 years with acute or convalescent COVID-19. In DNA, the CDR3 is TGTGCCATCAGTGGGACAGGGAAGGGTACTGAAGCTTTCTTT. This encodes CAISGTGKGTEAFF.